This T cell receptor beta chain was sequenced during a study of technical replicates of blood from several donors. Sequencing was performed with immunoSEQ multiplex PCR; in TCRdb, only in-frame clones are kept and a portion is missing. The data contain tens of thousands of clones, 85% to 95% of them singletons. From germline, CDR1 is MGHRA and CDR2 YSYEKL. Trimming pared 1 base from V and 15 bases from J, leaving 12 bases between. CDR3 length: 12 residues. The clonotype comes from a human donor in good health. The chain couples TRBV4-1 to TRBJ1-4; unclear D gene. Source material: T cells isolated from PBMCs. The CDR3 loop is CASSQVRTGLFF. The CDR3 coding sequence is TGCGCCAGCAGCCAAGTACGGACTGGATTGTTTTTT.